These T cell receptor beta chains were read from a single sample in a study of monozygotic twins with inflammatory bowel disease. One entry per CDR3 protein, without DNA, is what TCRdb gives after re-calling the 5' RACE reads. Its table records fewer than 550,000 distinct CDR3 sequences. The sequenced sample consisted of blood. Receptors were obtained from a human donor with ulcerative colitis or Crohn's disease, or a healthy co-twin of an affected twin (not recorded which). Both conserved end residues are part of each CDR3.

>TRBV4-3|TRBJ1-1
CASRSTGASTEAFF
>TRBV20-1|TRBJ2-3
CSAIGLAARTDTQYF
>TRBV6-1|TRBJ2-7
CASSVFSSYELYF
>TRBV7-2|TRBJ2-2
CASSSQGRNTGELFF
>TRBV6-4|TRBJ2-2
CASSSGEWSGELFF
>TRBV29-1|TRBJ2-3
CSVAGTPSTDTQYF
>TRBV6-2/TRBV6-3|TRBJ1-5
CASTLRPGQPADRQPQHF
>TRBV1|TRBJ2-1
CTSSRSRGAGHNEQFF
>TRBV6-4|TRBJ2-5
CASSPSGSIETQYF
>TRBV5-1|TRBJ2-3
CASSLWTSGADTQYF
>TRBV29-1|TRBJ1-4
CSVGRQGEKLFF
>TRBV11-2|TRBJ1-1
CASSFQRGFEAFF
>TRBV5-1|TRBJ1-1
CASRSTGGPTEAFF
>TRBV4-3|TRBJ1-2
CASSAMVGDDYGYTF
>TRBV5-1|TRBJ2-1
CASSLGQDTYNEQFF
>TRBV12-3/TRBV12-4|TRBJ1-5
CASSALGPNQPQHF
>TRBV6-1|TRBJ1-6
CASSADRAPPAPLHF
>TRBV5-1|TRBJ2-3
CASSPVGEEDTQYF